Shown below are 4 T cell receptor beta chains from a single sample sequenced in a study of blood T cell repertoires in COVID-19 (dated by TCRdb to 2018 to 2020). Libraries came from the immunoSEQ multiplex PCR assay. This is the immuneACCESS table as TCRdb keeps it, with only in-frame sequences that have V and J called. A part of the clones is gone; compared with another copy, unresolved V genes explain less than half, and the rest is unexplained. This sample lists some 180,000 clones; approximately 82% were detected once. Less than 15% of the sample comes from the top ten. The sequencing sample was made of peripheral blood. These receptors were collected from a human donor in a cohort sampled during active COVID-19.

The J gene is TRBJ2-7, the V gene TRBV5-1; D is perhaps TRBD2 (6 bases). V shed 0 bases and J shed 7 bases, with 11 bases lying between them. This CDR3 region has 13 residues. Per germline, CDR1 SGHRS and CDR2 YFSETQ. The CDR3 loop reads CASSLDSGGEQYF. The CDR3 DNA reads TGCGCCAGCAGCTTGGATAGTGGGGGGGAGCAGTACTTC.

This sequence joins TRBV29-1 and TRBJ1-2; 7 nucleotides match TRBD1. The germline V gene encodes CDR1 SQVTM and CDR2 ANQGSEA. V was clipped by 3 bases and J by 2 bases; unmatched bases: 15. This CDR3 has 17 residues. The CDR3 nucleotides are TGCAGCGTTGACGGTACCGGGACAGAATCAAACAACTATGGCTACACCTTC. Amino acid sequence: CSVDGTGTESNNYGYTF.

The chain uses TRBV18 and TRBJ2-2; 14 bases match TRBD2. The CDR3 has 18 residues. Unmatched junction bases numbered 5, after V lost 3 bases and J lost 2 bases. The germline V gene encodes CDR1 KGHSH and CDR2 LQKENI. The chain's CDR3 is CASSPLGTSGSNTGELFF. The CDR3 nucleotides read TGTGCCAGCTCACCTCTCGGGACTAGCGGGAGCAACACCGGGGAGCTGTTTTTT.

This rearrangement joins TRBV27 to TRBJ2-7; D is possibly TRBD2 (6 bases). Trimming stripped 2 bases from V and 2 bases from J, with 10 bases between. The CDR3 is made up of 14 amino acids. The germline gives CDR1 MNHEY, CDR2 SMNVEV (reference sequence). CDR3 sequence reads: CASSLKPSAYEQYF. CDR3 DNA: TGTGCCAGCAGTTTAAAGCCTAGCGCCTACGAGCAGTACTTC.